This TCR beta chain was captured in a study of blood T cell repertoires in COVID-19. Study-level background: Collection of acute and convalescent COVID-19 samples took place in the United States, Italy and Spain. PBMCs, B-cell-depleted T cells, or T cells were the source of the cDNA or gDNA that made up the material.

This CDR3 spans 15 amino acids. CDR1 is MNHEY, CDR2 SMNVEV, per germline (reference sequence). Trimming removed 5 bases from V and 2 bases from J, with 15 bases in between. The repertoire was sequenced with immunoSEQ multiplex PCR; TCRdb's copy has only in-frame clones and lacks some. This sample carries 85,000 to 120,000 clones, 70% to 75% of them seen once, and the ten largest clones take 0.8% to 1%. There are a few counts of this clone. Sample: peripheral blood. The receptor's source is a human donor with acute or convalescent COVID-19. The donor label of this sample is uncertain. This chain connects TRBV27 to TRBJ1-1, with a tentative D call TRBD1 (5 bases). CDR3 amino acids: CASSPRIQGNTEAFF. In DNA form, the CDR3 reads TGTGCCAGCAGTCCCCGAATCCAGGGTAACACTGAAGCTTTCTTT.